Listed below are T cell receptor beta chains from one sample, sequenced in a study of T cell repertoires in cytomegalovirus infection. TCRdb reprocessed the reads with MiXCR, giving one entry per CDR3 protein. This sample has some 400,000 distinct CDR3 sequences; roughly 30% occur once, and the top ten carry about 13%. Specimen: PBMCs. These TCRs come from a human donor in good health (CMV status not recorded). Some clones in this sample may be carry-over from other donors' samples. Each CDR3 is given with its conserved first and last residue. D genes are given only for firm matches. Some rows have no size entry. The others give once, few or many, or a class for an expanded clone.

D,size,V,length,J,DNA,CDR3
TRBD2,.,TRBV6-2/TRBV6-3,14,TRBJ2-3,TGTGCCAGCAGTGACTCCGGGAGGACAGATACGCAGTATTTT,CASSDSGRTDTQYF
.,.,TRBV7-9,13,TRBJ1-1,TGTGCCAGCAGCTTAGTCACCGTCGCTGAAGCTTTCTTT,CASSLVTVAEAFF
.,.,TRBV6-2/TRBV6-3,15,TRBJ2-2,TGTGCCAGCCGACTAACGGCAGGGGGGTACGGGGAGCTGTTTTTT,CASRLTAGGYGELFF
.,.,TRBV2,13,TRBJ1-1,TGTGCCAGCAGTGACGGGCGAAACACTGAAGCTTTCTTT,CASSDGRNTEAFF
TRBD1,.,TRBV14,15,TRBJ1-6,TGTGCCAGCAGCCAAGGACAGGGGGCGAATTCACCCCTCCACTTT,CASSQGQGANSPLHF
TRBD1,many,TRBV28,16,TRBJ2-3,TGTGCCAGCAGAACCCCGGGACAGGGGAGTACAGATACGCAGTATTTT,CASRTPGQGSTDTQYF
.,.,TRBV14,14,TRBJ1-6,TGTGCCAGCAGCCAGGGATCGTGGGATTCACCCCTCCACTTT,CASSQGSWDSPLHF
.,many,TRBV7-6,16,TRBJ2-5,TGTGCCAGCAGCTTATACGGGCCCACGACGGGTGAGACCCAGTACTTC,CASSLYGPTTGETQYF
TRBD1,.,TRBV5-1,16,TRBJ2-2,TGCGCCAGCAGCACAGGACAGGGATCGAACACCGGGGAGCTGTTTTTT,CASSTGQGSNTGELFF
TRBD1,few,TRBV6-2/TRBV6-3,16,TRBJ1-5,TGTGCCAGCAGTTTGGGGACAGTCATTAGCAATCAGCCCCAGCATTTT,CASSLGTVISNQPQHF
.,many,TRBV19,14,TRBJ1-5,TGTGCCAGTAGGGCCCCGGCCCCGAATCAGCCCCAGCATTTT,CASRAPAPNQPQHF
.,.,TRBV20-1,13,TRBJ2-3,TGCAGTGCTAGAGTCAGGAGCACAGATACGCAGTATTTT,CSARVRSTDTQYF
.,.,TRBV4-2,20,TRBJ2-1,TGTGCCAGCAGCCAAGTGGTGGGGATCTCCCCCCAAAGCTCCTACAAGGAGCAGTTCTTC,CASSQVVGISPQSSYKEQFF
TRBD1,.,TRBV6-2/TRBV6-3,13,TRBJ2-7,TGTGCCAGCAGGGAGACAGGGGGCTACGAGCAGTACTTC,CASRETGGYEQYF
.,many,TRBV7-2,14,TRBJ2-2,TGTGCCAGCAGCTGGATAGGGGACACCGGGGAGCTGTTTTTT,CASSWIGDTGELFF
.,few,TRBV6-5,12,TRBJ1-1,TGTGCCAGCAGTTACGGGGGGCGAGTGGCTTTCTTT,CASSYGGRVAFF
.,.,TRBV20-1,17,TRBJ2-1,TGCAGTGCTAGAAAGTTTGGGACCAGGAGCTCCTACAATGAGCAGTTCTTC,CSARKFGTRSSYNEQFF
.,few,TRBV20-1,14,TRBJ1-5,TGCAGTGCCCGGGCCCGGATGGACGATCAGCCCCAGCATTTT,CSARARMDDQPQHF
TRBD2,few,TRBV7-6,15,TRBJ2-5,TGTGCCAGCAGCTCCCGGGGGGGGCAGCAAGAGACCCAGTACTTC,CASSSRGGQQETQYF
TRBD1,few,TRBV10-3,14,TRBJ2-2,TGTGCCACTAAGGACAGGGCGGACACCGGGGAGCTGTTTTTT,CATKDRADTGELFF
.,.,TRBV19,15,TRBJ2-1,TGTGCCAGTAGTATAGATTCGGGGGTAGGCAATGAGCAGTTCTTC,CASSIDSGVGNEQFF
.,.,TRBV6-2/TRBV6-3,15,TRBJ2-1,TGTGCCAGCAGCCCGACAGGGAGGGGTTCGATTGAGCAGTTCTTC,CASSPTGRGSIEQFF
.,.,TRBV7-9,14,TRBJ2-1,TGTGCCAGCAGCTCCATGACTATTTACAATGAGCAGTTCTTC,CASSSMTIYNEQFF
TRBD1,.,TRBV5-8,14,TRBJ2-7,TGTGCCAGCAGGGGGTGGGACAGGGCTGACGACCAGTACTTC,CASRGWDRADDQYF
.,many,TRBV7-2,15,TRBJ2-5,TGTGCCAGCAGCTTAATTTGGACCCGCGAAGAGACCCAGTACTTC,CASSLIWTREETQYF
TRBD2,.,TRBV20-1,14,TRBJ2-3,TGCAGTGCGAGCGGGGGCTCCCTCACAGATACGCAGTATTTT,CSASGGSLTDTQYF
.,many,TRBV6-1,14,TRBJ1-1,TGTGCCAGCAGACCACCGGAGGGTGTCACTGAAGCTTTCTTT,CASRPPEGVTEAFF
.,.,TRBV12-3/TRBV12-4,15,TRBJ2-7,TGTGCCAGCAGTTTAGTAGGGGCCTACTTCTACGAGCAGTACTTC,CASSLVGAYFYEQYF
TRBD1,few,TRBV11-2,15,TRBJ2-2,TGTGCCAGCAGCCTCCGGGACAGGTTCGGCGGGGAGCTGTTTTTT,CASSLRDRFGGELFF
TRBD1,.,TRBV7-9,18,TRBJ2-6,TGTGCCAGCAGCCGACAGGGAATCCCCTCGGCTGGGGCCAACGTCCTGACTTTC,CASSRQGIPSAGANVLTF
.,many,TRBV7-6,15,TRBJ1-3,TGTGCCAGCAGCTTACGTGTGGAATCGGGAAACACCATATATTTT,CASSLRVESGNTIYF
TRBD2,.,TRBV4-1,18,TRBJ2-3,TGCGCCAGCAGCCAAGGGGAAGAGCGGGGCTCTTTCACAGATACGCAGTATTTT,CASSQGEERGSFTDTQYF
.,many,TRBV7-2,13,TRBJ2-1,TGTGCCAGCAGCCCAGGACAGTTAAATGAGCAGTTCTTC,CASSPGQLNEQFF
TRBD2,.,TRBV28,15,TRBJ2-3,TGTGCCAGCAGCGGACTAGCGGGGGGGACAGATACGCAGTATTTT,CASSGLAGGTDTQYF
.,few,TRBV6-5,13,TRBJ1-2,TGTGCCAGCAGTTACAGTTTCTACTATGGCTACACCTTC,CASSYSFYYGYTF
TRBD1,many,TRBV6-1,14,TRBJ2-7,TGTGCCAGTACCGGGACAGGGGTCTCCTACGAGCAGTACTTC,CASTGTGVSYEQYF
TRBD1,few,TRBV10-3,15,TRBJ2-7,TGTGCCATCAGTGATCTAGGACAGGGAACCTACGAGCAGTACTTC,CAISDLGQGTYEQYF
.,.,TRBV5-5,12,TRBJ2-3,TGTGCCAGCACAGAGAGGGGCGATACGCAGTATTTT,CASTERGDTQYF
.,few,TRBV7-8,12,TRBJ2-4,TGTGCCAGCAGCTTAGAGACTCGGGACTTAAACTTC,CASSLETRDLNF
.,once,TRBV20-1,13,TRBJ2-3,TGCAGTGAGGCCCCTAGTGGGGTGGATACGCAGTATTTT,CSEAPSGVDTQYF
.,few,TRBV11-2,15,TRBJ1-6,TGTGCCAGCAGCATCCCCGGGATTGATAATTCACCCCTCCACTTT,CASSIPGIDNSPLHF
.,many,TRBV7-2,16,TRBJ1-2,TGTGCCAGCAGCTTAACCATCCTTGCGTCTTTCGATGGCTACACCTTC,CASSLTILASFDGYTF
TRBD2,.,TRBV5-1,15,TRBJ2-1,TGCGCCAGCAGCTTAGTGGGGGGGAAAGACAATGAGAAGTTCTTC,CASSLVGGKDNEKFF
.,many,TRBV6-5,13,TRBJ1-5,TGTGCCAGCAGTTACTCGGCCCATCAGCCCCAGCATTTT,CASSYSAHQPQHF
TRBD1,few,TRBV6-2/TRBV6-3,13,TRBJ1-1,TGTGCCAGCAGTTACGGGGGGACAGAAGAAGCTTTCTTT,CASSYGGTEEAFF
.,few,TRBV11-2,16,TRBJ2-3,TGTGCCAGCAGCTCGACCGGGACAAGGACGCGAGATACGCAGTATTTT,CASSSTGTRTRDTQYF
.,many,TRBV7-2,13,TRBJ2-5,TGTGCCAGCAGTCGGATACTTGGAGAGACCCAGTACTTC,CASSRILGETQYF
.,.,TRBV12-3/TRBV12-4,15,TRBJ2-7,TGTGCCAGCAGCCGGGCCACAGGGTTCGCCTACGAGCAGTACTTC,CASSRATGFAYEQYF
.,many,TRBV12-3/TRBV12-4,14,TRBJ1-1,TGTGCCAGCAGCCCCCGACAAGGTAACACTGAAGCTTTCTTT,CASSPRQGNTEAFF